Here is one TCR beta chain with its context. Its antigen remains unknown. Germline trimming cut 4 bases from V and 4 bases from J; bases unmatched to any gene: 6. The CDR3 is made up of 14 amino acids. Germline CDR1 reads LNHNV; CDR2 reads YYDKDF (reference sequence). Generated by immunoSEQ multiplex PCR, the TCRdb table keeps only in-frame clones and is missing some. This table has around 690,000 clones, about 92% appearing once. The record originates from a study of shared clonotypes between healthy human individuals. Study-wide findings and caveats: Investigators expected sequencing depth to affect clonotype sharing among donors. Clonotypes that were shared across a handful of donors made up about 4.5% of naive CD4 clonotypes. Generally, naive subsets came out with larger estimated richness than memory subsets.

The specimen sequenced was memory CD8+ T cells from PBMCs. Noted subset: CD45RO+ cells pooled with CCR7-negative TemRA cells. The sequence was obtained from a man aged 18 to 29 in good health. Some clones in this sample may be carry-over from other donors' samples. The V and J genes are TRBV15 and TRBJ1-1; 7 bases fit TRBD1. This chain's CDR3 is CATSNRRQGTEAFF. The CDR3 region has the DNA TGTGCCACCAGCAACAGAAGACAGGGCACTGAAGCTTTCTTT.